A single sample is the source of the 12 T cell receptor beta chains below, sequenced in a study of identical twins. One entry per CDR3 protein, called by TCRdb with MiXCR from the 5' RACE reads. The repertoire has a few hundred thousand distinct CDR3 sequences, 6.5% of them found once; the top ten carry more than 12%. These data are also associated with another study on T cells expressing NK-cell markers.

Sequenced material: CD8+ T cells sorted from blood. These receptors were taken from a woman under 30 in good health.

This clonotype was recorded a few times. The chain is built from TRBV12-3 or TRBV12-4 and TRBJ2-7, with D uncertain. Trimming took 3 bases from V and 0 from J, leaving 12 bases between them. The CDR3 contains 15 residues. The CDR3 DNA sequence: TGTGCCAGCAGTTTTGGGTGGGATCGCTCCTACGAGCAGTACTTC. It yields the protein CASSFGWDRSYEQYF.

The gene calls are TRBV29-1 and TRBJ1-1; no firm D call. The CDR3 is made up of 10 amino acids. Germline CDR1 and CDR2: SQVTM and ANQGSEA. V lost 7 bases and J 13 bases, leaving 16 bases between the germline ends. The CDR3, as DNA: TGCAGCGCCGATGGGCGGGCGGGTTTCTTT. Translation gives CSADGRAGFF.

The V call is TRBV11-2, the J call TRBJ2-7, with D unclear. The CDR3 has 13 residues. Germline values: CDR1 SGHAT, CDR2 FQNNGV. Trimming cost V 0 bases and J 3 bases, with 6 bases left between them. CDR3 sequence reads: CASSLESRYEQYF. The CDR3 DNA sequence: TGTGCCAGCAGCTTAGAATCCCGCTACGAGCAGTACTTC.

The rearrangement links TRBV9 to TRBJ2-5; no clear D. Germline CDR1 is SGDLS and CDR2 is YYNGEE. The CDR3 sequence is 13 residues long. V shed 4 bases and J shed 5 bases, with 12 bases lying between them. The CDR3 is CASSPEMFETQYF. CDR3 DNA sequence: TGTGCCAGCAGCCCTGAGATGTTTGAGACCCAGTACTTC.

This clonotype was counted at least ten times. This chain links TRBV29-1 with TRBJ2-1; 8 positions agree with TRBD1. This CDR3 comprises 14 residues. The ends lost 6 bases at V and 4 bases at J; junction bases unmatched: 8. Germline V gene lookup returns CDR1 SQVTM and CDR2 ANQGSEA. The CDR3 sequence is CSVTGDRRYNEQFF. The CDR3 nucleotides read TGCAGCGTCACAGGGGACAGGAGATACAATGAGCAGTTCTTC.

V and J are TRBV7-2 and TRBJ2-1; 7 bases agree with TRBD2. Losses at the gene ends were 0 bases for V and 3 bases for J; bases not matched to a gene: 14. The CDR3 runs to 19 residues. The germline V gene has CDR1 SGHTA and CDR2 FQGNSA. Written as DNA, the CDR3 is TGTGCCAGCAGCTTAGCACTAGGGGTCCGGGAGGCTTTCTACAATGAGCAGTTCTTC. Translated: CASSLALGVREAFYNEQFF.

A few counts support this clonotype. V usage is TRBV2 and J usage is TRBJ1-5; a weak D match, TRBD1 (5 bases). The CDR3 runs to 15 residues. Germline V gives CDR1 SNHLY, CDR2 FYNNEI. Trimming stripped 8 bases from V and 2 bases from J, with 16 bases between. CDR3 loop: CASGSGGGGNQPQHF. DNA of the CDR3: TGTGCCAGCGGCAGCGGGGGAGGTGGCAATCAGCCCCAGCATTTT.

The chain is built from TRBV30 and TRBJ2-5; the D gene is possibly TRBD2 (6 bases). V was cut by 2 bases and J by 5 bases, with 15 bases left in between. Germline CDR1 is GTSNPN and CDR2 is SVGIG (reference sequence). The CDR3 has 14 residues. The CDR3 region has the DNA TGTGCCTGGAGTAATAGGCTAGCGTGGGAGACCCAGTACTTC. The encoded protein is CAWSNRLAWETQYF. The variable domain in full, completed from reference TRBV30 and TRBJ2-5, reads SQTIHQWPATLVQPVGSPLSLECTVEGTSNPNLYWYRQAAGRGLQLLFYSVGIGQISSEVPQNLSASRPQDRQFILSSKKLLLSDSGFYLCAWSNRLAWETQYFGPGTRLLVL.

V gene TRBV4-3 combines with J gene TRBJ2-5; D could derive from TRBD1 or TRBD2 (5 bases each). V was clipped by 0 bases and J by 9 bases, with 14 bases between them. The CDR3 loop spans 14 amino acids. CDR1 is LGHNA and CDR2 is YSLEER in the germline V gene. CDR3 sequence reads: CASSQEEGRAAQYF. The CDR3 nucleotides are TGCGCCAGCAGCCAAGAAGAGGGCAGGGCGGCCCAGTACTTC.

J is TRBJ2-3 and V is TRBV9; D may be TRBD2 (7 bases). CDR1 is SGDLS, CDR2 YYNGEE, per germline. The CDR3 runs to 13 residues. V lost 3 bases and J 5 bases, leaving 10 bases between the germline ends. In nucleotides, the CDR3 is TGTGCCAGCAGCGAAGGGGGGGGAGATACGCAGTATTTT. Translated, it gives CASSEGGGDTQYF.

This sequence joins TRBV3-1 and TRBJ2-2; D may be TRBD2 (7 bases). Trimming shortened V by 2 bases and J by 6 bases, and 13 bases separated the two germline ends. Germline CDR1 reads LGHDT; CDR2 reads YNNKEL (reference sequence). This CDR3 has 15 residues. The CDR3 here is CASSQPGGFAGELFF. For the CDR3, the DNA is TGTGCCAGCAGCCAACCGGGGGGCTTTGCCGGGGAGCTGTTTTTT.

This clonotype was seen repeatedly, ten times or more. This chain connects TRBV9 to TRBJ2-7, with 7 positions matching TRBD1. J lost 7 bases, V lost 0 bases, and 4 bases had no gene match. This CDR3 spans 13 amino acids. In germline, CDR1 is SGDLS, CDR2 YYNGEE. The DNA of the CDR3 is TGTGCCAGCAGCGTAGGGGACAGCCAAGAGCAGTACTTC. Its translation is CASSVGDSQEQYF. The full variable domain, rest sourced from reference TRBV9 and TRBJ2-7, is DSGVTQTPKHLITATGQRVTLRCSPRSGDLSVYWYQQSLDQGLQFLIQYYNGEERAKGNILERFSAQQFPDLHSELNLSSLELGDSALYFCASSVGDSQEQYFGPGTRLTVT.